This T cell receptor (beta chain) was documented in a study of T cell responses to AZD1222 COVID-19 vaccine. Overall study results and limits: A mostly white British donor set with more females was recruited, and clonal diversity was possibly underestimated. Spike-specific TCR breadth and depth went up after people got two AZD1222 doses.

CDR3 length: 17 residues. Germline assignment: CDR1 SGDLS and CDR2 YYNGEE. Deletions cut 3 bases from V and 5 bases from J, with 21 bases between. Sequencing used immunoSEQ multiplex PCR; TCRdb keeps in-frame clones, though not all of them. This sample carries 95,000 to 100,000 clones, around 84% of them seen once, and the ten largest clones take approximately 15%. In the case of this clone: Its specificity is not known.

The starting material was peripheral blood, obtained 28 days after the second AZD1222 dose. The rearrangement links TRBV9 to TRBJ2-1; D possibly corresponds to TRBD2 (6 bases). The clonotype comes from an adult who received the AZD1222 COVID-19 vaccine. DNA of the CDR3: TGTGCCAGCAGCGCTGGAGGGACCCCTGGACCTCACAATGAGCAGTTCTTC. It translates to CASSAGGTPGPHNEQFF. The complete variable domain, with remaining parts taken from reference TRBV9 and TRBJ2-1, reads DSGVTQTPKHLITATGQRVTLRCSPRSGDLSVYWYQQSLDQGLQFLIQYYNGEERAKGNILERFSAQQFPDLHSELNLSSLELGDSALYFCASSAGGTPGPHNEQFFGPGTRLTVL.